A selection of T cell receptor beta chains follows, all from one sample in a study of blood T cell repertoires in COVID-19. Libraries were prepared by immunoSEQ multiplex PCR; TCRdb keeps only in-frame clonotypes and omits some of them. In the table there are 210,000 or so clones, under 90% of which are singletons. Sequencing was carried out using PBMCs or T cells enriched from blood (not recorded which). The origin of the receptors is a man between 60 and 75 years old who had recovered from COVID-19. CDR3s include the opening cysteine and the closing phenylalanine or tryptophan. A D gene is named only where the DNA matches it firmly. Clone sizes are given selectively: once, few, many, or a class where the clone is expanded.

V	J	D	size	DNA	CDR3
TRBV7-6	TRBJ2-7	-	-	TGTGCCAGCAGCTTAGGGACGGGAAAAACCTACGAGCAGTACTTC	CASSLGTGKTYEQYF
TRBV10-3	TRBJ1-1	-	-	TGTGCCATCAGTCCTCGAATGGACAGCATGAACACTGAAGCTTTCTTT	CAISPRMDSMNTEAFF
TRBV6-1	TRBJ2-1	TRBD2	-	TGTGCCAGCAGTGACGCAGCGGGGGGGTACAATGAGCAGTTCTTC	CASSDAAGGYNEQFF
TRBV2	TRBJ2-5	-	-	TGTGCCAGCTCCCGGGCGGTTGGATCGACTAGAGGAGAGACCCAGTACTTC	CASSRAVGSTRGETQYF
TRBV6-5	TRBJ1-2	-	-	TGTGCCAGCAGTTACTCGGTGACAGGTGCACTCTATGGCTACACCTTC	CASSYSVTGALYGYTF
TRBV2	TRBJ2-7	TRBD1	-	TGTGCCAGCAGCGCCGGGACAGGCCCCTACGAGCAGTACTTC	CASSAGTGPYEQYF
TRBV19	TRBJ2-7	TRBD2	-	TGTGCCAGTAGTATGAGGGGAGGGAGTGACGAGCAGTACTTC	CASSMRGGSDEQYF
TRBV24-1	TRBJ2-3	TRBD1	-	TGTGCCACCAGTGAGGATGGGACAGGGGGCCAAGATACGCAGTATTTT	CATSEDGTGGQDTQYF
TRBV18	TRBJ1-1	-	-	TGTGCCAGCTCACCAGTTCTCTCTGAAGCTTTCTTT	CASSPVLSEAFF
TRBV25-1	TRBJ1-4	-	-	TGTGCCAGCAGTGAATACGGGTATGAAAAACTGTTTTTT	CASSEYGYEKLFF
TRBV6-5	TRBJ1-5	TRBD1	once	TGTGCCAGCAGTCACGACAGGGGCAATCAGCCCCAGCATTTT	CASSHDRGNQPQHF
TRBV3-1/TRBV3-2	TRBJ1-2	-	-	TGTGCCAGCAGCCAAGTGGGGAGTGATGGCTACACCTTC	CASSQVGSDGYTF
TRBV2	TRBJ1-2	-	-	TGTGCCAGCAGCGGACAGTCCTATGGCTACACCTTC	CASSGQSYGYTF
TRBV4-2	TRBJ2-4	-	-	TGTGCCAGCAGCCAAGCCTGGACATCAGCCAAAAACATTCAGTACTTC	CASSQAWTSAKNIQYF
TRBV5-1	TRBJ2-1	-	-	TGCGCCAGCAGCTTGGCTAGAGCTGAGCAGTTCTTC	CASSLARAEQFF
TRBV9	TRBJ2-1	-	-	TGTGCCAGCAGCGCGGGTGGGGGGGCCGTCTACAATGAGCAGTTCTTC	CASSAGGGAVYNEQFF
TRBV5-1	TRBJ1-3	TRBD1	-	TGCGCCAGCAGCCCTAGGACAGGGGGCAGTGGAAACACCATATATTTT	CASSPRTGGSGNTIYF
TRBV18	TRBJ2-1	TRBD1	-	TGTGCCAGCTCACGGGACAGGGGACCGCACTACAATGAGCAGTTCTTC	CASSRDRGPHYNEQFF
TRBV19	TRBJ1-5	-	-	TGTGCCAGTAGTCCCCCGGGGAATCAGCCCCAGCATTTT	CASSPPGNQPQHF
TRBV11-3	TRBJ2-3	-	-	TGTGCCAGCAGCTTTTCTAGGAACACAGATACGCAGTATTTT	CASSFSRNTDTQYF
TRBV5-1	TRBJ2-3	-	-	TGCGCCAGCAGCTTGGAGGGCAGGGGTGTTGATACGCAGTATTTT	CASSLEGRGVDTQYF
TRBV11-3	TRBJ1-1	-	-	TGTGCCAGCAGCTCCAGGGAAATGAACACTGAAGCTTTCTTT	CASSSREMNTEAFF
TRBV18	TRBJ2-2	TRBD1	-	TGTGCCAGCTTGAGGACAGGCAAACGTACCGGGGAGCTGTTTTTT	CASLRTGKRTGELFF
TRBV18	TRBJ1-2	-	-	TGTGCCAGCTCACAACAGGGATTCGGCTATGGCTACACCTTC	CASSQQGFGYGYTF
TRBV12-3/TRBV12-4	TRBJ1-6	-	-	TGTGCCAGCAGGGGGGCGGAAATCTCCCTCCACTTT	CASRGAEISLHF
TRBV12-3/TRBV12-4	TRBJ2-3	-	-	TGTGCCAGCAGTTTGGGTAGCGGAGATACGCAGTATTTT	CASSLGSGDTQYF
TRBV7-9	TRBJ2-5	-	-	TGTGCCAGCACCCCCAGGGAGGAAGAGACCCAGTACTTC	CASTPREEETQYF
TRBV20-1	TRBJ2-1	TRBD2	few	TGCAGTGTCGGGGGGGATGAGCAGTTCTTC	CSVGGDEQFF
TRBV10-3	TRBJ1-1	-	-	TGTGCCATCAGTGAGATGGCAGGGGACACTGAAGCTTTCTTT	CAISEMAGDTEAFF
TRBV19	TRBJ1-1	-	-	TGTGCCAGTAGCAGAGGGTCGGGAGGGATGAACACTGAAGCTTTCTTT	CASSRGSGGMNTEAFF
TRBV18	TRBJ2-3	-	few	TGTGCCAGCTCACCATATAGGATGCAGGGCACAGATACGCAGTATTTT	CASSPYRMQGTDTQYF
TRBV7-2	TRBJ2-3	-	once	TGTGCCAGCAGCTTCGGACAGCTTGCCACAGATACGCAGTATTTT	CASSFGQLATDTQYF
TRBV11-3	TRBJ2-2	-	once	TGTGCCAGCAGCCGAGGAGGGACAGCGAACACCGGGGAGCTGTTTTTT	CASSRGGTANTGELFF
TRBV5-1	TRBJ2-6	TRBD1	-	TGCGCCAGCAGCTTGGAGGGGGCTCATGGATCTGGGGCCAACGTCCTGACTTTC	CASSLEGAHGSGANVLTF
TRBV5-6	TRBJ1-3	-	few	TGTGCCAGCAGCAGCGGCCTCTCTGGAAACACCATATATTTT	CASSSGLSGNTIYF